The 25 T cell receptor beta chains below all came from one sample that was sequenced in a study of blood T cells in healthy people across ages. Alongside a J-beta primer mix, a sample-barcoded 5' primer served in a second PCR lasting 7 to 11 cycles. TCRdb redid the calling of the 5' RACE reads with MiXCR, one entry per CDR3 protein. This table holds about 540,000 distinct CDR3 sequences, nearly 25% found once. This same sample was also part of a study on T cells of mothers and their children.

The sequenced sample consisted of blood. The receptor set was obtained from a boy aged 5-17 years in good health.

This clonotype was detected ten times or more. The rearrangement uses TRBV4-3 and TRBJ1-3; no reliable D call. Trimming took 0 bases from V and 0 from J, leaving 15 bases between them. The germline CDR1 and CDR2 sequences are LGHNA and YSLEER. The CDR3 sequence is 18 residues long. The DNA of the CDR3 is TGCGCCAGCAGCCAAGAGGCAGTTTTGGTTAGCTCTGGAAACACCATATATTTT. This gives the protein CASSQEAVLVSSGNTIYF.

The genes are TRBV28 and TRBJ2-7; 9 positions match TRBD1. Trimming removed 7 bases from V and 3 bases from J; junction bases left unmatched: 10. The germline V gene encodes CDR1 MDHEN and CDR2 SYDVKM. The CDR3 has 15 amino acids. CDR3 DNA sequence: TGTGCCAGCACCCCGGCGGGACAGGGTTACTACGAGCAGTACTTC. Residues: CASTPAGQGYYEQYF.

The gene calls are TRBV27 and TRBJ2-1; 8 nucleotides match TRBD2. V lost 3 bases and J lost 0; bases outside the gene matches: 4. Per germline, CDR1 MNHEY and CDR2 SMNVEV (reference sequence). The CDR3 length is 16 residues. CDR3 bases: TGTGCCAGCAGTTTGTACAGCGGGAGCTCCTACAATGAGCAGTTCTTC. Protein: CASSLYSGSSYNEQFF.

The rearrangement links TRBV15 to TRBJ2-1; 9 nucleotides align to TRBD2. CDR1 is LNHNV, CDR2 YYDKDF, per germline (reference sequence). The ends lost 0 bases at V and 4 bases at J; junction bases unmatched: 7. CDR3 length: 17 residues. The CDR3 reads CATSRDPTSGGYNEQFF. The DNA for the CDR3 is TGTGCCACCAGCAGAGATCCGACTAGCGGCGGTTACAATGAGCAGTTCTTC.

Concerning this clonotype: A read error may be the cause here, since a much bigger clone is one base away. The chain couples TRBV12-3 or TRBV12-4 to TRBJ2-5, with D possibly called TRBD1 or TRBD2 (7 bases each). Trimming pared 3 bases from V and 5 bases from J, leaving 13 bases between. The CDR3 is 14 amino acids. The CDR3 here is CASSLWQGGETQYF. CDR3 nucleotide sequence: TGTGCCAGCAGTTTGTGGCAGGGGGGGGAGACCCAGTACTTC.

This clonotype was counted a few times. The chain links TRBV9 to TRBJ2-5; D unresolved. Germline loops: CDR1 SGDLS, CDR2 YYNGEE. This CDR3 contains 15 residues. V was trimmed by 0 bases and J by 1 base, leaving 10 bases between them. CDR3 sequence reads: CASSVVETTQETQYF. The CDR3 DNA follows: TGTGCCAGCAGCGTAGTGGAGACCACCCAAGAGACCCAGTACTTC.

This clonotype was seen a few times. The V call is TRBV7-3, the J call TRBJ2-1; D might be TRBD2 (5 bases). The V and J ends lost 3 bases and 2 bases respectively, with 8 bases between them. CDR1 and CDR2 (germline): SGHTA, FQGTGA. The length of the CDR3 is 14 residues. The CDR3 here is CASSLGEAYNEQFF. The DNA for the CDR3 is TGTGCCAGCAGCTTGGGAGAGGCCTACAATGAGCAGTTCTTC.

The rearrangement joins TRBV27 to TRBJ2-3; 7 nucleotides agree with TRBD1. Germline loops: CDR1 MNHEY, CDR2 SMNVEV (reference sequence). V was pared by 4 bases and J by 0 bases, with 10 bases of the junction left unmatched. The CDR3 loop spans 17 amino acids. CDR3 sequence (DNA): TGTGCCAGCAGTTCGCCCGGGACAGCACATAGCACAGATACGCAGTATTTT. As protein: CASSSPGTAHSTDTQYF.

This chain joins TRBV9 and TRBJ2-7; TRBD2 matches 8 bases. Germline CDR1 is SGDLS and CDR2 is YYNGEE. Germline trimming cut 0 bases from V and 2 bases from J; bases unmatched to any gene: 4. The CDR3 spans 15 residues. CDR3 sequence: CASSVGAGVAYEQYF. CDR3 nucleotide sequence: TGTGCCAGCAGCGTAGGAGCGGGAGTCGCCTACGAGCAGTACTTC. The variable domain in full, with the rest retrieved from reference TRBV9 and TRBJ2-7, is DSGVTQTPKHLITATGQRVTLRCSPRSGDLSVYWYQQSLDQGLQFLIQYYNGEERAKGNILERFSAQQFPDLHSELNLSSLELGDSALYFCASSVGAGVAYEQYFGPGTRLTVT.

There are a few counts of this clonotype. The chain is built from TRBV6-2 or TRBV6-3 and TRBJ2-3, with D unclear. CDR1 and CDR2 (germline): MNHEY, SVGEGT. Between the trimmed V and J ends, which lost 3 bases and 4 bases, there was a span of 14 bases. The CDR3 spans 15 residues. The CDR3: CASSYVRIDADTQYF. In nucleotides, the CDR3 is TGTGCCAGCAGTTATGTAAGAATTGATGCAGATACGCAGTATTTT.

Turning to this clonotype: Germline and junction disagree at one end, which may indicate a read error. The rearrangement links TRBV6-2 or TRBV6-3 to TRBJ2-5, with a weak D call TRBD2 (5 bases). The germline gives CDR1 MNHEY, CDR2 SVGEGT. The CDR3 sequence is 17 residues long. The chain's CDR3 is CASSYSFGRGQMETQYF. The CDR3, as DNA: TGCGCCAGCAGTTACTCGTTTGGTCGAGGGCAGATGGAGACCCAGTACTTC.

The chain combines TRBV5-1 with TRBJ2-5; 9 bases map to TRBD1. Near its end, the DNA agrees better with TRBJ2-1, so the J call may be wrong. The germline CDR1 and CDR2 sequences are SGHRS and YFSETQ. This CDR3 is built from 15 residues. The CDR3 DNA reads TGCGCCAGCAGCTTGGTCGGGACAGGGAAAAATGAGCAGTTCTTC. Translating it yields CASSLVGTGKNEQFF.

The chain carries TRBV5-1 and TRBJ2-7; 10 nucleotides agree with TRBD1. Losses at the gene ends were 4 bases for V and 5 bases for J; bases not matched to a gene: 12. Germline CDR1 SGHRS, CDR2 YFSETQ. This CDR3 is built from 16 residues. CDR3 DNA sequence: TGCGCCAGCAGCCTGGCGAGCGGGACAGGGGCCCACGAGCAGTACTTC. Protein product: CASSLASGTGAHEQYF.

This clonotype was seen a handful of times. A much larger clone lies a single base off, so this may be a read error. The chain couples TRBV5-5 to TRBJ2-7; D unclear. Between the trimmed V and J ends, which lost 0 bases and 2 bases, there was a span of 6 bases. Germline CDR1 is SGHKS and CDR2 is YYEKEE (reference sequence). The CDR3 contains 13 residues. CDR3 in DNA: TGTGCCAGCAGCTTGGGCAGGCCCTACGAGCAGTACTTC. It codes for CASSLGRPYEQYF.

This sequence joins TRBV20-1 and TRBJ1-6; TRBD1 is a possible D gene (5 bases). This CDR3 is 15 amino acids long. Trimming removed 5 bases at V and 5 bases at J, with 16 bases between. CDR1 and CDR2 (germline): DFQATT, SNEGSKA (reference sequence). CDR3 DNA: TGCAGTGCTCGGCTTTCGGGGCGGGATAATTCACCCCTCCACTTT. Translated, it gives CSARLSGRDNSPLHF.

CDR3 nucleotides: TGTGCCAGCAGTGAACGGGACAGGGAACTATACAATGAGCAGTTCTTC. Its translation: CASSERDRELYNEQFF. This sequence joins TRBV25-1 and TRBJ2-1; 9 nucleotides line up with TRBD1. The ends lost 2 bases at V and 4 bases at J; junction bases unmatched: 6. The CDR3 has 16 residues. Germline-derived CDR1 and CDR2 are MGHDK and SYGVNS.

This clonotype appeared a few times. The V and J genes are TRBV12-3 or TRBV12-4 and TRBJ2-3; 10 bases are a match to TRBD2. The CDR3 totals 16 residues. The V segment lost 3 bases and the J segment 4 bases; nucleotides outside the gene matches: 7. The CDR3 DNA is TGTGCCAGCAGTTTTCCGGCTAGCGGGAGTGCAGATACGCAGTATTTT. This translates into CASSFPASGSADTQYF.

This chain joins TRBV12-3 or TRBV12-4 and TRBJ1-2; no clear D gene. Trimming removed 8 bases at V and 5 bases at J, with 15 bases between. The CDR3 spans 13 residues. The CDR3 here is CASGRGSAYGYTF. The CDR3, as DNA: TGTGCCAGCGGACGAGGGTCAGCTTATGGCTACACCTTC.

This clonotype occurred a few times. The rearrangement links TRBV6-6 to TRBJ1-4; TRBD1 is a possible D gene (5 bases). CDR1 MNHNY and CDR2 SVGAGI come from the germline V gene (reference sequence). V was pared by 0 bases and J by 7 bases, with 12 bases between. CDR3 length: 15 residues. The CDR3 protein is CASSYSQGSGEKLFF. In nucleotides, the CDR3 is TGTGCCAGCAGTTACTCGCAGGGTTCGGGTGAAAAACTGTTTTTT.

This clonotype was counted a few times. This rearrangement joins TRBV12-3 or TRBV12-4 to TRBJ2-4; D unclear. Trimming removed 5 bases from V and 0 bases from J, with 5 bases in between. The CDR3 length is 13 residues. The CDR3 DNA follows: TGTGCCAGCAGTCGACTAGCCAAAAACATTCAGTACTTC. It specifies CASSRLAKNIQYF.

The chain combines TRBV20-1 with TRBJ2-3; TRBD1 is a possible D gene (6 bases). Looked up from germline, CDR1 is DFQATT and CDR2 is SNEGSKA (reference sequence). CDR3 length: 16 residues. V lost 5 bases, J lost 3 bases, and 21 bases lay in between. For the CDR3, the DNA is TGCAGTGCTGTCCAGACCCGTATCAGGGGTACAGATACGCAGTATTTT. As protein: CSAVQTRIRGTDTQYF.

This clonotype turned up a few times. At one end the junction does not follow the germline gene, possibly because of a read error. Here the CDR3 DNA reads TGTGCCATCAGTGGGGAGCGACTAGCGGGAGGACCGAACACCGGGGAGCTGCTTTTT. It is translated as CAISGERLAGGPNTGELLF. V and J are TRBV10-3 and TRBJ2-2; 13 bases map to TRBD2. Germline V lookup: CDR1 ENHRY, CDR2 SYGVKD. CDR3 length: 19 residues.

There are a few counts of this clonotype. The chain carries TRBV14 and TRBJ2-1; TRBD1 is a possible D gene (5 bases). V lost 5 bases and J lost 7, with 21 bases in between. This CDR3 has 16 amino acids. Germline CDR1 is SGHDN and CDR2 is FVKESK. In DNA form, the CDR3 reads TGTGCCAGCAGCGGGCAATATCAGGGCCTTTGGAATGAGCAGTTCTTC. It encodes CASSGQYQGLWNEQFF.

This chain uses TRBV6-5 with TRBJ1-6; D is undetermined. Germline-derived CDR1 and CDR2 are MNHEY and SVGAGI. This CDR3 region has 15 residues. V gave up 6 bases and J gave up 0 bases, with 9 bases separating them. The CDR3 is CASSVRSSYNSPLHF. In nucleotides, the CDR3 is TGTGCCAGCAGCGTCCGAAGCTCCTATAATTCACCCCTCCACTTT.

This clonotype came up a few times. The chain has TRBV2 and TRBJ2-1; TRBD1 matches 8 bases. The CDR3 has 17 residues. Germline trimming cut 1 base from V and 9 bases from J; bases unmatched to any gene: 14. Germline assignment: CDR1 SNHLY and CDR2 FYNNEI. The CDR3 loop reads CASSEGGGRGLSVEQFF. CDR3 in DNA: TGTGCCAGCAGTGAAGGGGGCGGCAGGGGGCTCTCAGTTGAGCAGTTCTTC. Filled out from reference TRBV2 and TRBJ2-1, the complete variable domain reads EPEVTQTPSHQVTQMGQEVILRCVPISNHLYFYWYRQILGQKVEFLVSFYNNEISEKSEIFDDQFSVERPDGSNFTLKIRSTKLEDSAMYFCASSEGGGRGLSVEQFFGPGTRLTVL.